These T cell receptor beta chains were read from a single sample in a study of blood T cell repertoires in COVID-19. Sequencing used immunoSEQ multiplex PCR; TCRdb keeps in-frame clones, though not all of them. The sample has 150,000 or so clones; around 89% are singletons. The sample taken for sequencing was peripheral blood. Receptors originate from a man between 50 and 59 years old with acute or convalescent COVID-19. CDR3s include the opening cysteine and the closing phenylalanine or tryptophan. A D gene is named only where the DNA matches it firmly. Some rows mark clone size as missing; the rest say once, few, many or name a class of expanded clone.

NA TRBJ1-6 TRBV10-1 once 13 TGCGCCAGCGGAGAGAAACAGGGTTCACCCCTCCACTTT CASGEKQGSPLHF
TRBD2 TRBJ2-7 TRBV10-2 NA 15 TGCGCCAGCAGTTCCCTTGACGCGGGGGTCTACGAGCAGTACTTC CASSSLDAGVYEQYF
NA TRBJ2-7 TRBV29-1 NA 11 TGCAGCGTCCCCGAGGGCCACGAGCAGTACTTC CSVPEGHEQYF
TRBD1 TRBJ1-5 TRBV3-1/TRBV3-2 NA 17 TGTGCCAGCAGCCAGGGACAGGGCGCCGATGTTTACCAGCCCCAGCATTTT CASSQGQGADVYQPQHF
NA TRBJ1-5 TRBV28 NA 15 TGTGCCAGCAGTGGGAGTATCCGCGGGAATCAGCCCCAGCATTTT CASSGSIRGNQPQHF
TRBD1 TRBJ2-5 TRBV11-3 few 14 TGTGCCAGCAGCCAATGGACAGGGGCAGAGACCCAGTACTTC CASSQWTGAETQYF
NA TRBJ1-2 TRBV6-1 NA 14 TGTGCCAGCAGTGAAGCGACGACAGCCTATGGCTACACCTTC CASSEATTAYGYTF
NA TRBJ2-3 TRBV7-9 NA 12 TGTGCCAGCAGCTTTCCTCAGGGTACGCAGTATTTT CASSFPQGTQYF
NA TRBJ2-3 TRBV6-2/TRBV6-3 few 16 TGTGCCAGCAGTTACAGCAGGGGCCGGTTCACAGATACGCAGTATTTT CASSYSRGRFTDTQYF
TRBD2 TRBJ2-5 TRBV5-1 NA 17 TGCGCCAGCGGGGCCAGCGGGAGGGCCTTCGCCGAAGAGACCCAGTACTTC CASGASGRAFAEETQYF
TRBD1 TRBJ2-3 TRBV10-3 NA 19 TGTGCCATCAGTGAAGCGGATAGGACAGGGGCCCCTAGCACAGATACGCAGTATTTT CAISEADRTGAPSTDTQYF